Following are 14 T cell receptor beta chains from one sample sequenced in a study of low-dose radiotherapy and immunotherapy resistance in tumors. Alpha and beta chains were covered, as first-strand cDNA relied on TRAV- and TRBV-specific primers. TCRs were put through approximately 20 PCR cycles of amplification with Phusion. A constant-region primer and the V-primer adapter served as the primer pair. TCRdb re-called the reads with MiXCR, one entry per CDR3 protein. Counted here are tens of thousands of distinct CDR3 sequences, about a sixth occurring once; the ten biggest clones make up 2.8%. The time point is: before trial treatment. The sequenced sample was PBMCs, obtained before treatment. These receptors all stem from a male donor with prostate cancer.

Of note for this clonotype: It is unclear where the CDR3 begins or ends on the DNA, so no DNA is shown, and the CDR3 is as TCRdb lists it. The chain joins TRBV29-1 to TRBJ2-2; the tabulated D call, TRBD2, remains unverified against the DNA. Germline-derived CDR1 and CDR2 are SQVTM and ANQGSEA. The CDR3 is 15 residues long, counting both termini. The CDR3 loop reads CSVPTGRTTGELFFF.

V and J are TRBV4-3 and TRBJ1-2; D unclear. Germline V CDR1 and CDR2: LGHNA, YSLEER. The ends were cut back, 3 bases at V and 4 bases at J, with 6 bases in the middle. The CDR3 is 12 residues long. Here the CDR3 DNA reads TGCGCCAGCAGCCAGCCGAGCTATGGCTACACCTTC. Amino acid sequence: CASSQPSYGYTF.

The J gene is TRBJ2-5, the V gene TRBV30; D gene ambiguous. Trimming removed 2 bases from V and 5 bases from J, with 9 bases in between. Germline V gives CDR1 GTSNPN, CDR2 SVGIG (reference sequence). CDR3 size: 12 residues. The CDR3 sequence: CAWSTNGETQYF. DNA for the CDR3: TGTGCCTGGAGTACAAACGGGGAGACCCAGTACTTC.

This chain connects TRBV20-1 to TRBJ1-1; 9 positions match TRBD1. Trimming cost V 3 bases and J 10 bases; bases outside gene matches: 15. This CDR3 comprises 15 residues. The germline V gene has CDR1 DFQATT and CDR2 SNEGSKA (reference sequence). The CDR3 DNA reads TGCAGTGCTAGTCCTCCCACAGGGGGCCGACCGGTAGCTTTCTTT. This translates into CSASPPTGGRPVAFF.

This clonotype has at least ten counts. J is TRBJ2-2 and V is TRBV29-1; a possible D gene is TRBD2 (5 bases). Germline loops: CDR1 SQVTM, CDR2 ANQGSEA. Trimming pared 7 bases from V and 6 bases from J, leaving 15 bases between. The CDR3 contains 13 residues. The CDR3 here is CSGWGGGAGELFF. As DNA, the CDR3 is TGCAGCGGGTGGGGTGGAGGCGCCGGGGAGCTGTTTTTT.

This clonotype was detected ten times or more. The V and J genes are TRBV3-1 and TRBJ2-5, with D possibly matching TRBD2 (6 bases). The CDR3 contains 14 residues. The germline gives CDR1 LGHDT, CDR2 YNNKEL (reference sequence). V was shortened by 3 bases and J by 4 bases, with 12 bases between the two germline ends. The CDR3 DNA follows: TGTGCCAGCAGCCAGTCAAACGGGGGAGAGACCCAGTACTTC. Amino acids: CASSQSNGGETQYF.

This clonotype was counted at least ten times. V usage is TRBV12-3 or TRBV12-4 and J usage is TRBJ2-5; 7 bases match TRBD2. V shed 6 bases, J shed 3 bases, and the junction held 4 bases outside the gene matches. The CDR3 has 13 residues. The CDR3 nucleotides are TGTGCCAGCAGCTCGGGACTAAAAGAGACCCAGTACTTC. This encodes CASSSGLKETQYF.

Remarks on this clonotype: The junction departs from the called germline gene at one end, perhaps through a read error. The J gene is TRBJ2-1, the V gene TRBV10-2; D may be TRBD2 (7 bases). Germline CDR1 is WSHSY and CDR2 is SAAADI. The CDR3 is 14 residues long. As DNA, the CDR3 is TGCGCCACCAGTCGGGGGGCAGCCTACAATGAGCAGTTCTTC. The encoded protein is CATSRGAAYNEQFF.

The chain joins TRBV15 to TRBJ2-1, with 10 bases that match TRBD2. After removal of 0 bases from V and 7 bases from J, the junction contained 9 bases not matched to a gene. Per germline, CDR1 LNHNV and CDR2 YYDKDF (reference sequence). This CDR3 is built from 17 residues. The CDR3 nucleotides are TGTGCCACCAGCAGAGATTTGGCTAGCGGGGGCTTAAATGAGCAGTTCTTC. This sequence encodes CATSRDLASGGLNEQFF.

This clonotype was observed at least ten times. V and J are TRBV3-1 and TRBJ2-6; 7 bases fit TRBD1. J was trimmed by 3 bases and V by 5 bases; bases with no gene match: 1. The CDR3 is made up of 14 amino acids. From germline, CDR1 is LGHDT and CDR2 YNNKEL (reference sequence). The CDR3 DNA reads as TGTGCCAGCAGCAGGGGGCTTGGGGCCAACGTCCTGACTTTC. Its protein is CASSRGLGANVLTF. Drawing the rest from reference TRBV3-1 and TRBJ2-6, the complete variable domain is DTAVSQTPKYLVTQMGNDKSIKCEQNLGHDTMYWYKQDSKKFLKIMFSYNNKELIINETVPNRFSPKSPDKAHLNLHINSLELGDSAVYFCASSRGLGANVLTFGAGSRLTVL.

This clonotype came up many times. The chain combines TRBV5-4 with TRBJ2-7, with D perhaps assigned TRBD1 or TRBD2 (5 bases each). Deletions cut 4 bases from V and 7 bases from J, with 18 bases between. Germline V CDR1 and CDR2: SGHNT, YYREEE (reference sequence). The CDR3 loop spans 14 amino acids. The CDR3 reads CASSPGPQGIEQYF. CDR3 DNA: TGTGCCAGCAGCCCGGGGCCTCAGGGTATAGAGCAGTACTTC.

This clonotype was counted at least ten times. This CDR3 reads CASSEISDWETQYF. CDR3 coding DNA: TGTGCCAGCAGTGAAATTAGCGATTGGGAGACCCAGTACTTC. The chain couples TRBV6-2 or TRBV6-3 to TRBJ2-5, with TRBD2 as a possible D gene (5 bases). V dropped 5 bases and J dropped 5 bases, with 15 bases sitting between them. Per germline, CDR1 MNHEY and CDR2 SVGEGT. This CDR3 spans 14 amino acids.

Ten or more counts support this clonotype. The chain joins TRBV10-3 to TRBJ2-7; 9 nucleotides line up with TRBD1. Trimming cost V 6 bases and J 4 bases; bases outside gene matches: 4. The CDR3 has 13 residues. Germline V gene sequence: CDR1 ENHRY, CDR2 SYGVKD. CDR3 sequence: CAIRTGGGYEQYF. CDR3 bases: TGTGCCATCAGGACAGGGGGGGGGTACGAGCAGTACTTC.

The table lists this clonotype with many counts. The rearrangement links TRBV12-3 or TRBV12-4 to TRBJ2-3; TRBD1 agrees at 8 bases. With V trimmed by 6 bases and J by 4 bases, 9 bases remained unmatched. The CDR3 totals 15 residues. CDR3 in DNA: TGTGCCAGCAGCCCCGGACAGGGAAAGTCAGATACGCAGTATTTT. This gives the protein CASSPGQGKSDTQYF.